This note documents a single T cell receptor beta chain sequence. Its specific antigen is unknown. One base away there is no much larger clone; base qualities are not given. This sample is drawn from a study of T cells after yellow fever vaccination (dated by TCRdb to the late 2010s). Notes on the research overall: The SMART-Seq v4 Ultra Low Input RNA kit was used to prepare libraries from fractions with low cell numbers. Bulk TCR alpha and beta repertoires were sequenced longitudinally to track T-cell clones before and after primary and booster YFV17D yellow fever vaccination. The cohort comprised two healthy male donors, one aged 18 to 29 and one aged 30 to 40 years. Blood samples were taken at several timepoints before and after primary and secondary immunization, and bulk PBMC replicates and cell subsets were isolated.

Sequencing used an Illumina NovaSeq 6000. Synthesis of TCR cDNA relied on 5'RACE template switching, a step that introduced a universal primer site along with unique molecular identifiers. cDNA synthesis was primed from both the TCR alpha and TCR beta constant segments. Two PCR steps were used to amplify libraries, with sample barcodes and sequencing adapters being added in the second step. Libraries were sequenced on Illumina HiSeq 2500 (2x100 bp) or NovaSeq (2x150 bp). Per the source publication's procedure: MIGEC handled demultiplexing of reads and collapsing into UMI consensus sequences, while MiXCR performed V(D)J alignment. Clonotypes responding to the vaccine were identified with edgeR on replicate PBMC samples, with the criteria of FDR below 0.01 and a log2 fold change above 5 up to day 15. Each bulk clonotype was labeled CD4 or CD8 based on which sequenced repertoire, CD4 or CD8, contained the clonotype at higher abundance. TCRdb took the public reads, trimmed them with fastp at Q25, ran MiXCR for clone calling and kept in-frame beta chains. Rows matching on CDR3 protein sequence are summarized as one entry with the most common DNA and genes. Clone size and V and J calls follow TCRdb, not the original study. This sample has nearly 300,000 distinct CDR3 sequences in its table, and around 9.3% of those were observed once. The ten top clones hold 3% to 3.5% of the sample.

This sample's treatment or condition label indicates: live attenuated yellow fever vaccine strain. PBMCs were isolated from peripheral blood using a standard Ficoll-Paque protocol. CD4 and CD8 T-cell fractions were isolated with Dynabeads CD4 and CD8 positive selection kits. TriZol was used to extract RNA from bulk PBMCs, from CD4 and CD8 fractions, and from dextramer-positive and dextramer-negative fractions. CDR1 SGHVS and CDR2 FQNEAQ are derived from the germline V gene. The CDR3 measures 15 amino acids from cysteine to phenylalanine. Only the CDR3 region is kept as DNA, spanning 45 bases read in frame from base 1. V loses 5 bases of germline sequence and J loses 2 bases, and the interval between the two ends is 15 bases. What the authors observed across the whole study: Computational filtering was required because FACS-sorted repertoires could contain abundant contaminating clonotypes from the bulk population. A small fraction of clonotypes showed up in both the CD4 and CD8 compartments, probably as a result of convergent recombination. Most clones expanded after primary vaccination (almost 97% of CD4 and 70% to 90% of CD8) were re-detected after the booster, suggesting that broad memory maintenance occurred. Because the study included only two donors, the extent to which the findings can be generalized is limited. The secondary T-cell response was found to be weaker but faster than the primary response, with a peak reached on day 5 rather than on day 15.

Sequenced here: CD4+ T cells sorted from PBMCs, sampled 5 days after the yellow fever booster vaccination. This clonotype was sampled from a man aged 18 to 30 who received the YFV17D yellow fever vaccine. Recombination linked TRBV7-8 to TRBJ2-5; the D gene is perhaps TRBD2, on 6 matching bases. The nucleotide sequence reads TGTGCCAGCAGCAAAAAGGTGGGGGGACAAGAGACCCAGTACTTC. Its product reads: CASSKKVGGQETQYF.